The next 27 T cell receptor beta chains were all read from a single sample in a study of blood T cell repertoires in COVID-19. Sequencing used immunoSEQ multiplex PCR; TCRdb keeps in-frame clones, though not all of them. The table lists under 200,000 clones, 75% to 85% of them singletons. Sequencing was carried out using PBMCs or T cells enriched from blood (not recorded which). These receptor sequences come from a woman aged 60 to 75 who had recovered from COVID-19.

V and J are TRBV5-4 and TRBJ1-1; a possible D gene is TRBD1 (6 bases). Per the germline V gene, CDR1 is SGHNT and CDR2 is YYREEE (reference sequence). V was pared by 5 bases and J by 4 bases, with 12 bases between. The CDR3 is made up of 13 amino acids. The CDR3: CASRGGLATEAFF. CDR3 sequence (DNA): TGTGCCAGCAGGGGGGGGCTGGCCACTGAAGCTTTCTTT. Filled out from reference TRBV5-4 and TRBJ1-1, the complete variable domain reads ETGVTQSPTHLIKTRGQQVTLRCSSQSGHNTVSWYQQALGQGPQFIFQYYREEENGRGNFPPRFSGLQFPNYSSELNVNALELDDSALYLCASRGGLATEAFFGQGTRLTVV.

The V and J genes are TRBV24-1 and TRBJ1-1; no reliable D call. The CDR3 has 18 residues. Germline CDR1 KGHDR, CDR2 SFDVKD. Trimming stripped 5 bases from V and 0 bases from J, with 21 bases between. In nucleotides, the CDR3 is TGTGCCACCAGTGGGTGGGCCGGACCGGGGAGGATGAACACTGAAGCTTTCTTT. Translated: CATSGWAGPGRMNTEAFF.

The V and J genes are TRBV19 and TRBJ1-5; D is perhaps TRBD1 (5 bases). V was cut by 1 base and J by 0 bases, with 7 bases left in between. This CDR3 is 15 amino acids long. Germline V CDR1 and CDR2: LNHDA, SQIVND (reference sequence). The DNA for the CDR3 is TGTGCCAGTAGTATAGCAGGGCATAGCAATCAGCCCCAGCATTTT. Its translation is CASSIAGHSNQPQHF.

This chain links TRBV12-5 with TRBJ1-1, with D uncertain. Germline CDR1 and CDR2: LGHNT and FRNRAP. Trimming removed 1 base at V and 7 bases at J, with 16 bases between. The CDR3 is 15 amino acids. Here the CDR3 DNA reads TGTGCTAGTGGTTTGGGTTTTAGGACTCCGAATGAAGCTTTCTTT. Protein: CASGLGFRTPNEAFF.

V gene TRBV2 combines with J gene TRBJ1-6; the D is unclear. The CDR3 totals 13 residues. Trimming cost V 7 bases and J 11 bases, with 15 bases left between them. The germline gives CDR1 SNHLY, CDR2 FYNNEI. CDR3 in DNA: TGTGCCAGCACTGGGCAGCCTCTGACACCCCTCCACTTT. Translating gives CASTGQPLTPLHF.

CDR3 in amino acids: CAISSGQGRQYF. The CDR3, as DNA: TGTGCCATCAGTTCTGGACAGGGAAGGCAGTATTTT. This chain connects TRBV10-3 to TRBJ2-3; 8 bases match TRBD1. Trimming at V came to 5 bases and at J to 11 bases, leaving 6 bases not matched to a gene. Germline V gives CDR1 ENHRY, CDR2 SYGVKD. The CDR3 covers 12 residues.

This clone was found once. The chain has TRBV5-4 and TRBJ1-1, with D possibly matching TRBD1 (5 bases). With 3 bases removed from V and 0 bases from J, the gap between germline ends came to 12 bases. Germline lookup yields CDR1 SGHNT and CDR2 YYREEE (reference sequence). This CDR3 spans 15 amino acids. The CDR3: CASSSSWDLNTEAFF. DNA for the CDR3: TGTGCCAGCAGCTCCTCATGGGACTTGAACACTGAAGCTTTCTTT.

This clone was seen only a few times. The chain uses TRBV2 and TRBJ2-5; 7 nucleotides align to TRBD1. After removal of 4 bases from V and 5 bases from J, the junction contained 4 bases not matched to a gene. The CDR3 is 13 amino acids. CDR1 SNHLY and CDR2 FYNNEI come from the germline V gene. The CDR3 DNA follows: TGTGCCAGCAGTGCGACAGGGCAGGAGACCCAGTACTTC. This translates into CASSATGQETQYF.

In nucleotides, the CDR3 is TGTGCCAGCAGTGACCCCTTAGCGGGGGGAATTAAAGAGACCCAGTACTTC. Its protein product is CASSDPLAGGIKETQYF. J is TRBJ2-5 and V is TRBV6-1; 10 bases match TRBD2. Trimming took 3 bases from V and 3 from J; bases not matched to a gene: 10. CDR1 and CDR2 from the germline V gene are MNHNS and SASEGT. The CDR3 covers 17 residues.

The chain joins TRBV30 to TRBJ1-6, with 11 positions matching TRBD1. Trimming removed 0 bases from V and 7 bases from J; junction bases left unmatched: 5. CDR1 is GTSNPN, CDR2 SVGIG, per germline (reference sequence). The CDR3 is 16 residues long. The CDR3 protein is CAWSVGGQGENSPLHF. The CDR3 region has the DNA TGTGCCTGGAGTGTGGGGGGACAGGGGGAGAATTCACCCCTCCACTTT.

The rearrangement uses TRBV24-1 and TRBJ1-2, with TRBD1 as a possible D gene (6 bases). This CDR3 contains 15 residues. The germline V gene has CDR1 KGHDR and CDR2 SFDVKD. V was pared by 4 bases and J by 4 bases, with 15 bases between. The CDR3: CATSDPGVPPYGYTF. CDR3 bases: TGTGCCACCAGTGACCCAGGGGTTCCGCCCTATGGCTACACCTTC.

J is TRBJ1-1 and V is TRBV11-2; D not certain. CDR1 is SGHAT and CDR2 is FQNNGV in the germline V gene. V was trimmed by 5 bases and J by 1 base, leaving 8 bases between them. The CDR3 is made up of 13 amino acids. The CDR3 DNA reads as TGTGCCAGCAGCCCCGTCGGGAACACTGAAGCTTTCTTT. Protein product: CASSPVGNTEAFF.

This clone appeared a single time. At one end, the junction sequence differs from germline, possibly due to a read error. The V and J genes are TRBV24-1 and TRBJ1-1; D not certain. The germline CDR1 and CDR2 sequences are KGHDR and SFDVKD. This CDR3 region has 12 residues. The CDR3: CAASLGPTEAFF. In DNA, the CDR3 is TGTGCCGCCAGCCTAGGTCCCACTGAAGCTTTCTTT.

The rearrangement uses TRBV27 and TRBJ1-5, with D perhaps matching TRBD1 (6 bases). V lost 7 bases and J 0 bases, leaving 13 bases between the germline ends. The CDR3 sequence is 15 residues long. The germline V gene encodes CDR1 MNHEY and CDR2 SMNVEV (reference sequence). The CDR3 DNA follows: TGTGCCAGCACCGAGACAGGATATAGCAATCAGCCCCAGCATTTT. It yields the protein CASTETGYSNQPQHF.

CDR3 in DNA: TGCGCCAGCAGCGTCAACAGGGGGCATAGCACAGATACGCAGTATTTT. This gives the protein CASSVNRGHSTDTQYF. V gene TRBV5-1 combines with J gene TRBJ2-3, with 9 bases matching TRBD1. The ends lost 4 bases at V and 0 bases at J; junction bases unmatched: 6. Per the germline V gene, CDR1 is SGHRS and CDR2 is YFSETQ. The CDR3 consists of 16 residues.

The chain carries TRBV23-1 and TRBJ1-2; D ambiguous. TRBV23-1 is treated as an ORF (open reading frame) with a function not yet certain. The CDR3 runs to 15 residues. Trimming cost V 3 bases and J 5 bases, with 16 bases left between them. CDR3 sequence (DNA): TGCGCCAGCAGTCAGCTCCTACAGAGCCTTTATGGCTACACCTTC. Translation gives CASSQLLQSLYGYTF.

This chain joins TRBV7-3 and TRBJ1-1; D uncertain. Looked up from germline, CDR1 is SGHTA and CDR2 is FQGTGA. Deletions cut 5 bases from V and 4 bases from J, with 11 bases between. CDR3 length: 13 amino acids. The CDR3 spells CASSTGRGTEAFF. CDR3 in DNA: TGTGCCAGCAGCACCGGTCGCGGCACTGAAGCTTTCTTT. Combining the CDR3 with reference TRBV7-3 and TRBJ1-1 gives the whole variable domain GAGVSQTPSNKVTEKGKYVELRCDPISGHTALYWYRQSLGQGPEFLIYFQGTGAADDSGLPNDRFFAVRPEGSVSTLKIQRTERGDSAVYLCASSTGRGTEAFFGQGTRLTVV.

Only a few counts were recorded for this clone. The J gene is TRBJ2-2, the V gene TRBV19, with 10 bases identical to TRBD1. This CDR3 region has 17 residues. Germline-derived CDR1 and CDR2 are LNHDA and SQIVND (reference sequence). V shed 5 bases and J 0 bases; nucleotides not matched to a gene: 6. Here the CDR3 DNA reads TGTGCCAGTAGTTTAGGACAGGGGGAATCGAACACCGGGGAGCTGTTTTTT. The encoded protein is CASSLGQGESNTGELFF.

There are many counts of this clone. The genes are TRBV27 and TRBJ1-1; D uncertain. The germline V gene has CDR1 MNHEY and CDR2 SMNVEV (reference sequence). Trimming took 5 bases from V and 4 from J, leaving 14 bases between them. The CDR3 is made up of 14 amino acids. The CDR3 DNA reads TGTGCCAGCAGTGAGTCAGGTCGGGGCACTGAAGCTTTCTTT. Protein product: CASSESGRGTEAFF.

The V call is TRBV2, the J call TRBJ1-3; possibly TRBD1 for D (5 bases). The CDR3 covers 16 residues. V lost 8 bases and J 0 bases, leaving 17 bases between the germline ends. Germline lookup yields CDR1 SNHLY and CDR2 FYNNEI. CDR3 residues: CASPNRGDPSGNTIYF. As DNA, the CDR3 is TGTGCCAGCCCTAATCGGGGGGACCCCTCTGGAAACACCATATATTTT.

DNA of the CDR3: TGCGCCAGCAGCCCGGGGGACAGAGGTTCCTCTGGAAACACCATATATTTT. It encodes CASSPGDRGSSGNTIYF. This chain links TRBV5-1 with TRBJ1-3; 7 positions agree with TRBD1. After removal of 4 bases from V and 0 bases from J, the junction contained 10 bases not matched to a gene. The CDR3 sequence is 17 residues long. The germline V gene encodes CDR1 SGHRS and CDR2 YFSETQ. Based on the CDR3 plus reference TRBV5-1 and TRBJ1-3, the full variable domain is KAGVTQTPRYLIKTRGQQVTLSCSPISGHRSVSWYQQTPGQGLQFLFEYFSETQRNKGNFPGRFSGRQFSNSRSEMNVSTLELGDSALYLCASSPGDRGSSGNTIYFGEGSWLTVV.

The V call is TRBV3-1 (or the pseudogene TRBV3-2), the J call TRBJ2-3, with 10 bases aligning to TRBD1. This CDR3 is built from 16 residues. Germline loops: CDR1 LGHDT, CDR2 YNNKEL (reference sequence). Trimming at V came to 4 bases and at J to 3 bases, leaving 7 bases not matched to a gene. The CDR3 coding sequence is TGTGCCAGCAGCCGCGGACAGGGGGGACGGACAGATACGCAGTATTTT. Translated: CASSRGQGGRTDTQYF.

The chain is built from TRBV5-1 and TRBJ2-7, with 9 bases fitting TRBD1. The trim removed 3 bases at V and 3 bases at J, leaving 7 bases unmatched. The CDR3 consists of 15 residues. The V gene's germline CDR1 is SGHRS and CDR2 YFSETQ. CDR3 region: CASSWNPGQGYEQYF. CDR3 in DNA: TGCGCCAGCAGCTGGAACCCGGGACAGGGCTACGAGCAGTACTTC.

The J gene is TRBJ2-4, the V gene TRBV12-3 or TRBV12-4; TRBD1 aligns across 9 bases. Trimming at V came to 7 bases and at J to 15 bases, leaving 13 bases not matched to a gene. The CDR3 covers 13 residues. The CDR3 DNA reads as TGTGCCAGCACCGGGACAGGGTTTGTTTCTTGGTACTTC. Protein: CASTGTGFVSWYF.

The V gene is TRBV9, the J gene TRBJ2-3; TRBD2 matches at 11 bases. J was trimmed by 6 bases and V by 3 bases; bases with no gene match: 9. The CDR3 totals 16 residues. Germline V gives CDR1 SGDLS, CDR2 YYNGEE. The CDR3 nucleotides are TGTGCCAGCAGCGAGCGTAGCGGGGGGGCCGCGGATACGCAGTATTTT. Translation gives CASSERSGGAADTQYF.

The chain couples TRBV9 to TRBJ2-5, with TRBD2 identical over 7 bases. Germline values: CDR1 SGDLS, CDR2 YYNGEE. Trimming took 0 bases from V and 7 from J; bases not matched to a gene: 12. This CDR3 is 16 amino acids long. The CDR3 loop is CASSVGGGSSAATQYF. For the CDR3, the DNA is TGTGCCAGCAGCGTAGGGGGGGGTTCTAGCGCTGCGACCCAGTACTTC.

V and J are TRBV5-1 and TRBJ2-3; D is possibly TRBD2 (6 bases). CDR3 size: 14 residues. CDR1 and CDR2 (germline): SGHRS, YFSETQ. The ends were cut back, 1 base at V and 4 bases at J, with 10 bases in the middle. CDR3 sequence reads: CASSLLALPDTQYF. The CDR3, as DNA: TGCGCCAGCAGCTTGCTAGCGCTCCCAGATACGCAGTATTTT.